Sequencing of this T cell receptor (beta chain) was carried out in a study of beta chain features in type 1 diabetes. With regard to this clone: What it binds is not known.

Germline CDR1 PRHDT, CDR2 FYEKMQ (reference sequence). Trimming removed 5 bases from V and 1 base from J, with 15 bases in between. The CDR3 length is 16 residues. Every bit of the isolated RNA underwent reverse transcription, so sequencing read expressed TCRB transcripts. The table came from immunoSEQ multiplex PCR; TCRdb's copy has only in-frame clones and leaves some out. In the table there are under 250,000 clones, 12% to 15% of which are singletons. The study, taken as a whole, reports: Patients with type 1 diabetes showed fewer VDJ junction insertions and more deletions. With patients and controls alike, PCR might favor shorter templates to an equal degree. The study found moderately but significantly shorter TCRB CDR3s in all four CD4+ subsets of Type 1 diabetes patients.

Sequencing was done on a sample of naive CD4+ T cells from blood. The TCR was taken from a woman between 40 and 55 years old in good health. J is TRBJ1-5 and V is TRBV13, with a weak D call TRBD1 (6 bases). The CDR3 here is CASSGRGGESNQPQHF. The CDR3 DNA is TGTGCCAGCAGCGGCCGAGGGGGAGAGAGCAATCAGCCCCAGCATTTT. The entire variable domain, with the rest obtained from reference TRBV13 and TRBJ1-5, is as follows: AAGVIQSPRHLIKEKRETATLKCYPIPRHDTVYWYQQGPGQDPQFLISFYEKMQSDKGSIPDRFSAQQFSDYHSELNMSSLELGDSALYFCASSGRGGESNQPQHFGDGTRLSIL.